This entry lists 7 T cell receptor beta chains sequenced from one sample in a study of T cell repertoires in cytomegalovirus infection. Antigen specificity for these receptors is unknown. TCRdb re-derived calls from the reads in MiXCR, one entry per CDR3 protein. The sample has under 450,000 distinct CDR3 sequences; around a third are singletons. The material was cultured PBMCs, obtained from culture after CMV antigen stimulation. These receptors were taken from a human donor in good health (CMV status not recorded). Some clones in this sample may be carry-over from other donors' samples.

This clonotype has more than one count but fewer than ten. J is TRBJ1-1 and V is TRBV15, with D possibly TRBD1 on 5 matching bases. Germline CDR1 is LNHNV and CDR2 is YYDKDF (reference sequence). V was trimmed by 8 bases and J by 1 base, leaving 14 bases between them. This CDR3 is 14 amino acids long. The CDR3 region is CATGVEGRNTEAFF. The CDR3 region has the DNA TGTGCCACCGGAGTGGAGGGGCGGAACACTGAAGCTTTCTTT.

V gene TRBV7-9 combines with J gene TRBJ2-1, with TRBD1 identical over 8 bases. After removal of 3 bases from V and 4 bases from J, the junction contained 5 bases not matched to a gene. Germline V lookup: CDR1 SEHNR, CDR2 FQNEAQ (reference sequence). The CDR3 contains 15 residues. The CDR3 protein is CASSFGQGGYNEQFF. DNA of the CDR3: TGTGCCAGCAGCTTTGGACAGGGAGGTTACAATGAGCAGTTCTTC.

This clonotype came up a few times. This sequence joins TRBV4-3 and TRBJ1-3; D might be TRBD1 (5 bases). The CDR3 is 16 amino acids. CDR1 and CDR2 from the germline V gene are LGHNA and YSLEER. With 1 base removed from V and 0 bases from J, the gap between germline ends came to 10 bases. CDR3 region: CASSQVGGNSGNTIYF. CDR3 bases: TGCGCCAGCAGCCAAGTGGGGGGGAACTCTGGAAACACCATATATTTT.

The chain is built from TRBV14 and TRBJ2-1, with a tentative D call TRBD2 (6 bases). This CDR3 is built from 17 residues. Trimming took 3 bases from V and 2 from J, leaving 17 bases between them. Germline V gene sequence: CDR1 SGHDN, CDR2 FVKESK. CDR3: CASSQDRGRSTYNEQFF. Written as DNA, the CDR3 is TGTGCCAGCAGCCAGGATAGAGGGAGGTCCACCTACAATGAGCAGTTCTTC.

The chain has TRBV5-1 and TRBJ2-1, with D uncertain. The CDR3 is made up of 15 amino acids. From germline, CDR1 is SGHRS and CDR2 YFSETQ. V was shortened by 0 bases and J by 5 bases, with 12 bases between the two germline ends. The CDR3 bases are TGCGCCAGCAGCTTGGGCCAGGCTGCTAACAATGAGCAGTTCTTC. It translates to CASSLGQAANNEQFF.

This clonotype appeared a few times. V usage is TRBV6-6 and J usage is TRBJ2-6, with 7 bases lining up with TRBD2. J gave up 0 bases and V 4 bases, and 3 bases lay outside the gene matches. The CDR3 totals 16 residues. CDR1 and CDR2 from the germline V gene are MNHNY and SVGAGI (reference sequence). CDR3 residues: CASSSAGVSGANVLTF. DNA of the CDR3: TGTGCCAGCAGTTCCGCGGGAGTCTCTGGGGCCAACGTCCTGACTTTC.

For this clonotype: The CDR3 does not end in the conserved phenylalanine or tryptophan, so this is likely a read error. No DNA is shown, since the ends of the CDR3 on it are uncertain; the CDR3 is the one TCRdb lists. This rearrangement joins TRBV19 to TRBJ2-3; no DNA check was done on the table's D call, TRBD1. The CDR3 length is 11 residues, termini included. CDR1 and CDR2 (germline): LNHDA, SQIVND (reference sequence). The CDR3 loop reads CASSNGQGMGV.